This is a list of T cell receptor beta chains from one sample in a study of cytomegalovirus exposure and HLA in healthy donors. Measured with immunoSEQ multiplex PCR; TCRdb has only the in-frame clones, and not every one. The data hold approximately 130,000 clones, with 85% to 90% observed a single time. The sequencing sample was made of PBMCs. These receptors were taken from a woman aged 25-40 years in good health and CMV-seropositive. CDR3s leave out the opening cysteine and the closing phenylalanine or tryptophan. Fields, in order: V gene, D gene, J gene, CDR3 protein. A D gene is named only where the DNA matches it firmly.

TRBV6-4	TRBD2	TRBJ2-1	ASRAGRGTGEQF
TRBV4-1	TRBD2	TRBJ2-1	ASSQPTSEPFGEQF
TRBV30	TRBD2	TRBJ2-1	AARTSGFSEQF
TRBV6-1	TRBD2	TRBJ2-5	ASSVPSGRPVQETQY
TRBV2	-	TRBJ2-7	ASSFRAGSPYEQY
TRBV28	TRBD1	TRBJ2-1	ASKGAQEQF
TRBV14	TRBD1	TRBJ2-2	ASSVQGTTGELF
TRBV30	TRBD2	TRBJ2-7	ASSEGTSTYEQY
TRBV10-1	-	TRBJ1-1	ASSSRDTEAF
TRBV2	TRBD1	TRBJ1-4	ASTGQGAGEKLF
TRBV28	TRBD1	TRBJ2-7	ASSLTGEYEQY
TRBV10-3	-	TRBJ2-5	AISESQVETQY
TRBV18	TRBD1	TRBJ1-4	ASSPIGRDSYEKLF
TRBV18	-	TRBJ2-7	ASSSDSYEQY
TRBV28	-	TRBJ2-3	ASRDYTDTQY
TRBV18	TRBD2	TRBJ2-2	ASSLSGSPGELF
TRBV28	TRBD1	TRBJ1-2	ASGLAGGAYYGYT
TRBV18	TRBD2	TRBJ2-5	ASSPGGKETQY
TRBV6-1	TRBD2	TRBJ2-1	ASSVRGASSYNEQF
TRBV9	-	TRBJ1-4	ASTRDVGEKLF
TRBV5-4	TRBD1	TRBJ2-5	ASSLGTAQETQY
TRBV7-3	-	TRBJ1-2	ASSLMGGYGYT
TRBV6-5	TRBD1	TRBJ1-1	ASSNLRQGSNTEAF
TRBV28	TRBD1	TRBJ1-4	ASSPLGTGRDYNEKLF
TRBV5-1	-	TRBJ2-3	ASSRSGTRTTDTQY
TRBV30	-	TRBJ1-1	AWSRGGWTEAF
TRBV27	TRBD1	TRBJ1-4	ASSLGRTGAPTNEKLF